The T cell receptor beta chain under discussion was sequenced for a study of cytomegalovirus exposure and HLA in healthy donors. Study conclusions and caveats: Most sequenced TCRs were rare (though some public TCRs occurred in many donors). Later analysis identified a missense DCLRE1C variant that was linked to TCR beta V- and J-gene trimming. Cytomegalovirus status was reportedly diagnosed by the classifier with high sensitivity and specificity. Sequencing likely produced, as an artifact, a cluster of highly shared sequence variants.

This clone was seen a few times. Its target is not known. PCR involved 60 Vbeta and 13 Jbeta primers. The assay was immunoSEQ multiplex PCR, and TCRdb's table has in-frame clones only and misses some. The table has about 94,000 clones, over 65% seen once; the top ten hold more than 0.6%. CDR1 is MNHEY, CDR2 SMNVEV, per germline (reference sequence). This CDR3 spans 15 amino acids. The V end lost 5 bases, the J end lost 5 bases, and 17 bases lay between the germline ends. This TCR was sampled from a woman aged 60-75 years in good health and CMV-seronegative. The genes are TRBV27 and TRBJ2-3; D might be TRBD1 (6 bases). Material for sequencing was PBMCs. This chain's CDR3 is CASSDTGSRGDTQYF. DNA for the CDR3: TGTGCCAGCAGTGATACAGGGAGCCGAGGAGATACGCAGTATTTT.